These 18 T cell receptor beta chains originate from one sample sequenced in a study of blood T cell repertoires in COVID-19. The method was immunoSEQ multiplex PCR; TCRdb's version includes in-frame clones alone and lacks a portion of them. Of about 220,000 clones in the sample, around 82% were seen once. Input material: peripheral blood. The receptors originated from a woman aged 70 to 79 with acute or convalescent COVID-19.

The chain couples TRBV6-5 to TRBJ2-7; possible D gene TRBD1, 6 bases. The CDR3 has 15 residues. With 0 bases removed from V and 2 bases from J, the gap between germline ends came to 11 bases. Germline CDR1 and CDR2: MNHEY and SVGAGI. CDR3 amino acids: CASSYSSRGPYEQYF. The CDR3 DNA sequence: TGTGCCAGCAGTTACTCGAGCAGGGGCCCCTACGAGCAGTACTTC.

The chain couples TRBV2 to TRBJ1-5; D possibly corresponds to TRBD1 (6 bases). Trimming took 1 base from V and 11 from J, leaving 18 bases between them. Germline CDR1 and CDR2: SNHLY and FYNNEI. There are 15 residues in the CDR3. The CDR3 sequence: CASSEGNRAATTQHF. In DNA form, the CDR3 reads TGTGCCAGCAGTGAAGGAAACAGGGCAGCCACGACCCAGCATTTT.

The chain has TRBV7-2 and TRBJ1-2; D is perhaps TRBD1 (6 bases). The germline V gene has CDR1 SGHTA and CDR2 FQGNSA. This CDR3 region has 16 residues. The V and J ends lost 5 bases and 4 bases respectively, with 20 bases between them. The CDR3 DNA sequence: TGTGCCAGCAGCCAGGCAGGGGCAGGGGTGGTCTATGGCTACACCTTC. It specifies CASSQAGAGVVYGYTF.

CDR3: CATERGGLYGYTF. CDR3 DNA sequence: TGTGCCACCGAAAGGGGGGGGCTTTATGGCTACACCTTC. The genes are TRBV2 and TRBJ1-2, with a tentative D call TRBD1 (6 bases). In germline, CDR1 is SNHLY, CDR2 FYNNEI. The CDR3 consists of 13 residues. The germline V and J ends were trimmed by 10 bases and 5 bases, with 17 bases remaining between them. Together with reference TRBV2 and TRBJ1-2, the CDR3 gives the full variable domain: EPEVTQTPSHQVTQMGQEVILRCVPISNHLYFYWYRQILGQKVEFLVSFYNNEISEKSEIFDDQFSVERPDGSNFTLKIRSTKLEDSAMYFCATERGGLYGYTFGSGTRLTVV.

The rearrangement joins TRBV5-4 to TRBJ2-7; D remains ambiguous. Germline V gene lookup returns CDR1 SGHNT and CDR2 YYREEE (reference sequence). CDR3 length: 14 residues. Trimming stripped 3 bases from V and 2 bases from J, with 12 bases between. The CDR3 bases are TGTGCCAGCAGCTACACAGCCGCACCCTACGAGCAGTACTTC. This gives the protein CASSYTAAPYEQYF. The whole variable domain, filled in from reference TRBV5-4 and TRBJ2-7, reads ETGVTQSPTHLIKTRGQQVTLRCSSQSGHNTVSWYQQALGQGPQFIFQYYREEENGRGNFPPRFSGLQFPNYSSELNVNALELDDSALYLCASSYTAAPYEQYFGPGTRLTVT.

This clone was picked up one time. This chain uses TRBV4-1 with TRBJ1-2; maybe TRBD1 (5 bases). Germline V lookup: CDR1 MGHRA, CDR2 YSYEKL. The V end lost 1 base, the J end lost 3 bases, and 12 bases lay between the germline ends. The CDR3 totals 15 residues. CDR3 amino acids: CASSQGGSGDYGYTF. CDR3 DNA sequence: TGCGCCAGCAGCCAAGGGGGCAGTGGGGACTATGGCTACACCTTC.

The chain uses TRBV2 and TRBJ2-2; 9 nucleotides agree with TRBD1. J was trimmed by 5 bases and V by 3 bases; bases with no gene match: 4. The V gene's germline CDR1 is SNHLY and CDR2 FYNNEI. This CDR3 has 15 amino acids. The CDR3 region is CASSDSGTGTGELFF. Written as DNA, the CDR3 is TGTGCCAGCAGTGACTCCGGGACAGGGACCGGGGAGCTGTTTTTT.

CDR3 sequence (DNA): TGTGCCAGCACCCCGGTGTCCCTAGAGACCCAGTACTTC. The encoded protein is CASTPVSLETQYF. The rearrangement joins TRBV7-9 to TRBJ2-5; no firm D call. The ends were cut back, 7 bases at V and 4 bases at J, with 13 bases in the middle. There are 13 residues in the CDR3. Germline assignment: CDR1 SEHNR and CDR2 FQNEAQ (reference sequence).

The V and J genes are TRBV11-3 and TRBJ2-7, with 8 bases that match TRBD2. V was pared by 2 bases and J by 7 bases, with 4 bases of the junction left unmatched. The CDR3 runs 13 residues. CDR1 SGHNT and CDR2 YENEEA come from the germline V gene. CDR3 residues: CASSLSGGREQYF. CDR3 DNA: TGTGCCAGCAGCTTAAGCGGGGGAAGAGAGCAGTACTTC. The full variable domain, completed using reference TRBV11-3 and TRBJ2-7, is EAGVVQSPRYKIIEKKQPVAFWCNPISGHNTLYWYLQNLGQGPELLIRYENEEAVDDSQLPKDRFSAERLKGVDSTLKIQPAELGDSAVYLCASSLSGGREQYFGPGTRLTVT.

The chain combines TRBV5-1 with TRBJ2-1; TRBD2 aligns across 10 bases. Germline CDR1 and CDR2: SGHRS and YFSETQ. V lost 4 bases and J lost 7; bases outside the gene matches: 8. The CDR3 is 15 residues long. The CDR3 DNA follows: TGCGCCAGCAGCATTAGCGGGGGGTCGGCTAATGAGCAGTTCTTC. Residues: CASSISGGSANEQFF. Drawing the rest from reference TRBV5-1 and TRBJ2-1, the complete variable domain is KAGVTQTPRYLIKTRGQQVTLSCSPISGHRSVSWYQQTPGQGLQFLFEYFSETQRNKGNFPGRFSGRQFSNSRSEMNVSTLELGDSALYLCASSISGGSANEQFFGPGTRLTVL.

This chain uses TRBV2 with TRBJ2-1; TRBD1 might be the D (7 bases). The germline V gene has CDR1 SNHLY and CDR2 FYNNEI. The CDR3 has 13 residues. The ends were cut back, 8 bases at V and 5 bases at J, with 13 bases in the middle. The CDR3 nucleotides are TGTGCCAGCGAGACAGGGAGGAACAATGAGCAGTTCTTC. It specifies CASETGRNNEQFF.

The chain links TRBV19 to TRBJ2-1; D is perhaps TRBD2 (7 bases). CDR3 size: 17 residues. Germline V gives CDR1 LNHDA, CDR2 SQIVND (reference sequence). The V and J ends lost 3 bases and 2 bases respectively, with 17 bases between them. Here the CDR3 DNA reads TGTGCCAGTAGTATGGGGGGGCCTTTGATTACCTACAATGAGCAGTTCTTC. It translates to CASSMGGPLITYNEQFF.

The chain employs TRBV5-6 and TRBJ1-2, with TRBD1 identical over 8 bases. Germline CDR1 is SGHDT and CDR2 is YYEEEE. V shed 2 bases, J shed 4 bases, and the junction held 4 bases outside the gene matches. The CDR3 length is 14 residues. The CDR3 region is CASSLGTGGYGYTF. In nucleotides, the CDR3 is TGTGCCAGCAGCTTAGGAACAGGGGGCTATGGCTACACCTTC. The full variable domain, in which reference TRBV5-6 and TRBJ1-2 provide the parts outside the CDR3, is DAGVTQSPTHLIKTRGQQVTLRCSPKSGHDTVSWYQQALGQGPQFIFQYYEEEERQRGNFPDRFSGHQFPNYSSELNVNALLLGDSALYLCASSLGTGGYGYTFGSGTRLTVV.

The V call is TRBV7-2, the J call TRBJ2-5, with 7 bases matching TRBD2. Germline V CDR1 and CDR2: SGHTA, FQGNSA. This CDR3 has 16 amino acids. Germline trimming cut 2 bases from V and 0 bases from J; bases unmatched to any gene: 6. The CDR3 here is CASSLWRGNNQETQYF. The CDR3 bases are TGTGCCAGCAGCTTATGGCGGGGGAATAACCAAGAGACCCAGTACTTC.

The chain recombines TRBV29-1 with TRBJ2-1; perhaps TRBD1 as D (6 bases). Trimming stripped 0 bases from V and 9 bases from J, with 12 bases between. Germline values: CDR1 SQVTM, CDR2 ANQGSEA. The CDR3 is made up of 13 amino acids. CDR3 nucleotides: TGCAGCGTTGAAGATCGGAGAGGGGGTGAGCAGTTCTTC. Its translation: CSVEDRRGGEQFF.

DNA of the CDR3: TGTGCCACCAGCGGTTCAAGGGGCGCAGGGAACACCATATATTTT. Encoded protein: CATSGSRGAGNTIYF. The V gene is TRBV15, the J gene TRBJ1-3, with D tentatively TRBD1 (5 bases). This CDR3 has 15 residues. The V and J ends lost 5 bases and 7 bases respectively, with 18 bases between them. Germline V gene sequence: CDR1 LNHNV, CDR2 YYDKDF (reference sequence).

The chain employs TRBV2 and TRBJ1-1; 7 bases map to TRBD1. Germline V gives CDR1 SNHLY, CDR2 FYNNEI. The J segment lost 4 bases and the V segment lost 6 bases, leaving 8 bases of the junction unmatched. The CDR3 totals 14 residues. The CDR3: CASRLLGQTTEAFF. As DNA, the CDR3 is TGTGCCAGCAGACTCTTGGGACAGACCACTGAAGCTTTCTTT.

Concerning this clone: One junction end does not reproduce the germline sequence, and a read error may be involved. Other DNA variants within this sample encode the same CDR3. CDR3 region: CASSQERSPLHF. CDR3 in DNA: TGTGCCAGCAGCCAAGAGCGTTCACCCCTTCACTTT. The rearrangement uses TRBV3-1 (or the pseudogene TRBV3-2) and TRBJ1-6; D not resolved. Germline lookup yields CDR1 LGHDT and CDR2 YNNKEL (reference sequence). The CDR3 contains 12 residues.